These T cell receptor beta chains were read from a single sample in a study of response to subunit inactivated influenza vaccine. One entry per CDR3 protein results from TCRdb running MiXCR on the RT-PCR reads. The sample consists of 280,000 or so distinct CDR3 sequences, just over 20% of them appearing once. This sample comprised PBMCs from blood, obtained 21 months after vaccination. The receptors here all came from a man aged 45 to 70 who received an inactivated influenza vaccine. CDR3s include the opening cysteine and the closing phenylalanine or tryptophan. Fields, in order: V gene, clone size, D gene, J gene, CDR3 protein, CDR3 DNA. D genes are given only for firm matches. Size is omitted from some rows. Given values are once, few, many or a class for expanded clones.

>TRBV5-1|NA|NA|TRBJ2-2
CASSPQTGTRGELFF
TGCGCCAGCAGCCCCCAGACAGGAACGCGCGGGGAGCTGTTTTTT
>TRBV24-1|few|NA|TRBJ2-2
CATSDSVPNTGELFF
TGTGCCACCAGTGATTCCGTCCCGAACACCGGGGAGCTGTTTTTT
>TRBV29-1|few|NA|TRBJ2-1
CSVSGRYNEQFF
TGCAGCGTCTCGGGGAGGTACAATGAGCAGTTCTTC
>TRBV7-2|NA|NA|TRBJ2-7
CASSLIPGYEQYF
TGTGCCAGCAGCTTAATTCCGGGATACGAGCAGTACTTC
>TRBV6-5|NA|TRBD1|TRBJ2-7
CASSYSREGQVRYEQYF
TGTGCCAGCAGTTACTCCCGCGAGGGACAGGTTCGCTACGAGCAGTACTTC
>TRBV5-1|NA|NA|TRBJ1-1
CASREGLTTEAFF
TGCGCCAGCCGTGAGGGACTCACTACTGAAGCTTTCTTT
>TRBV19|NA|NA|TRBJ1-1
CASSPVLGTEAFF
TGTGCCAGTAGTCCCGTGTTGGGCACTGAAGCTTTCTTT
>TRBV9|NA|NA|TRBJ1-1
CASSVSAIMDTEAFF
TGTGCCAGCAGCGTATCGGCCATCATGGACACTGAAGCTTTCTTT
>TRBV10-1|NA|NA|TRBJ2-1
CASSVRGAYNEQFF
TGCGCCAGCAGCGTGCGGGGCGCCTACAATGAGCAGTTCTTC
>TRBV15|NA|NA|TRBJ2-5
CATSGRGGGETQYF
TGTGCCACCTCCGGCAGGGGCGGGGGAGAGACCCAGTACTTC
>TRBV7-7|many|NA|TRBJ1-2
CASSPLDSDNYGYTF
TGTGCCAGCAGCCCATTGGACAGCGACAACTATGGCTACACCTTC
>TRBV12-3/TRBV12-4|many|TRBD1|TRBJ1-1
CASTTDRVGGTEAFF
TGTGCCAGCACGACGGACAGGGTGGGAGGCACTGAAGCTTTCTTT
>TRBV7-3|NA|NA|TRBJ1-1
CASSFGQDTEAFF
TGTGCCAGCAGCTTCGGGCAGGACACTGAAGCTTTCTTT
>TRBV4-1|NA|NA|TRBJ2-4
CASSHRGGLDKNIQYF
TGCGCCAGCAGCCACAGAGGGGGTTTAGACAAAAACATTCAGTACTTC
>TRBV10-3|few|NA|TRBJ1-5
CAISESMRDRNSNQPQHF
TGTGCCATCAGTGAGTCGATGAGGGACCGAAATAGCAATCAGCCCCAGCATTTT
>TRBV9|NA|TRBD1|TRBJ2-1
CASSPVTGGNEQFF
TGTGCCAGCAGCCCCGTGACAGGGGGCAATGAGCAGTTCTTC
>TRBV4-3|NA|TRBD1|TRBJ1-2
CASSQSGQGVYGYTF
TGCGCCAGCAGCCAATCGGGACAGGGGGTCTATGGCTACACCTTC
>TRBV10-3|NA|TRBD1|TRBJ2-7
CASYGDSYEQYF
TGTGCCTCTTACGGGGACAGCTACGAGCAGTACTTC
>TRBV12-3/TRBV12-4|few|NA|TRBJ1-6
CASSLYQGMGNSPLHF
TGTGCCAGCAGTTTATATCAGGGGATGGGGAATTCACCCCTCCACTTT
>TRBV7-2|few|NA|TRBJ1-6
CASSLEVRVSSPLHF
TGTGCCAGCAGCTTAGAAGTCAGGGTGTCTTCACCCCTCCACTTT
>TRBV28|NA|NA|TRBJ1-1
CASSLFRGMGNTEAFF
TGTGCCAGCAGTTTATTTCGGGGGATGGGGAACACTGAAGCTTTCTTT
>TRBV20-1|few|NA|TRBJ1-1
CSARDQSFGEAFF
TGCAGTGCTAGAGATCAGTCATTCGGTGAAGCTTTCTTT
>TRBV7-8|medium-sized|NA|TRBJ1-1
CASSLEAVMNTEAFF
TGTGCCAGCAGCTTAGAGGCAGTCATGAACACTGAAGCTTTCTTT
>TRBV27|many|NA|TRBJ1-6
CASSSGGGYNSPLHF
TGTGCCAGCAGTTCCGGAGGGGGCTATAATTCACCCCTCCACTTT
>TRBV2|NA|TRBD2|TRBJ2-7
CASSGGSGGREQYF
TGTGCCAGCAGTGGAGGTAGCGGGGGGCGGGAGCAGTACTTC
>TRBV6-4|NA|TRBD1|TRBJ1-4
CASSTNRGQTTNEKLFF
TGTGCCAGCAGTACCAACAGGGGGCAAACAACTAATGAAAAACTGTTTTTT
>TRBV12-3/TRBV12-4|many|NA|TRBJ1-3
CASSRGPSRGNTIYF
TGTGCCAGCAGTCGCGGGCCTTCCCGGGGAAACACCATATATTTT
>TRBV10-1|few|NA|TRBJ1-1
CASSGSRDTEAFF
TGCGCCAGCAGCGGTAGTAGGGACACTGAAGCTTTCTTT
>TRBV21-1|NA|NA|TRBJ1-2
CASSKAQGACLGIYGYTF
TGTGCCAGCAGCAAAGCGCAGGGGGCTTGCTTAGGGATCTATGGCTACACCTTC
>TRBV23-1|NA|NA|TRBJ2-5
CASSRSGSAFEETQYF
TGCGCCAGCAGTCGATCCGGGAGTGCCTTCGAGGAGACCCAGTACTTC
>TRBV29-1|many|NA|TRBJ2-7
CSVELGPYEQYF
TGCAGCGTTGAATTGGGACCCTACGAGCAGTACTTC
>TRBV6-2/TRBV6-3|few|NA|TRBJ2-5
CAITPGSVRETQYF
TGTGCCATCACGCCGGGATCAGTCCGGGAGACCCAGTACTTC
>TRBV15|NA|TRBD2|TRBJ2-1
CATSNGGLADNEQFF
TGTGCCACCAGCAATGGGGGACTAGCGGACAATGAGCAGTTCTTC
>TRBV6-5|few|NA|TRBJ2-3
CASSYSPTRTDTQYF
TGTGCCAGCAGTTACTCCCCGACCCGCACAGATACGCAGTATTTT
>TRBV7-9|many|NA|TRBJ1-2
CASSLSGPYGYTF
TGTGCCAGCAGCTTATCAGGGCCCTATGGCTACACCTTC
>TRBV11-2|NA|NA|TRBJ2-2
CASSRVTTGELFF
TGTGCCAGCAGCCGGGTAACCACCGGGGAGCTGTTTTTT
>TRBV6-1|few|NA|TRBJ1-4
CASSQTRTTNEKLFF
TGTGCCAGCAGTCAAACACGAACAACTAATGAAAAACTGTTTTTT
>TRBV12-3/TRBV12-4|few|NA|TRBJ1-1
CASNGLGVTEAFF
TGTGCCAGCAATGGTCTCGGGGTCACTGAAGCTTTCTTT
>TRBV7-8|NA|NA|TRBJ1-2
CASSPRLPRPNYGYTF
TGTGCCAGCAGCCCCCGCTTACCCAGACCTAACTATGGCTACACCTTC
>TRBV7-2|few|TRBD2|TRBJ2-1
CASSLPAGLYYNEQFF
TGTGCCAGCAGCTTACCGGCGGGACTATACTACAATGAGCAGTTCTTC
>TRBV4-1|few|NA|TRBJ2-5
CASSQEGLLLETQYF
TGCGCCAGCAGCCAAGAAGGACTGCTGTTGGAGACCCAGTACTTC
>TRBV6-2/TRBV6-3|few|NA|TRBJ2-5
CASSYSDSQETQYF
TGTGCCAGCAGTTACAGCGACAGTCAAGAGACCCAGTACTTC
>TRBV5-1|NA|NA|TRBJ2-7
CASSLAPAVYEQYF
TGCGCCAGCAGCTTGGCCCCGGCCGTCTACGAGCAGTACTTC
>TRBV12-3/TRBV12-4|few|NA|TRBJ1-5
CASSLSSSNQPQHF
TGTGCCAGCAGTTTATCCAGTAGCAATCAGCCCCAGCATTTT
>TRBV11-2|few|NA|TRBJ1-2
CASSFSALRTYGYTF
TGTGCCAGCAGCTTCTCAGCCCTAAGAACCTATGGCTACACCTTC
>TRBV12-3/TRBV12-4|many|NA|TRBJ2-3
CASSSGSTDTQYF
TGTGCCAGCAGTTCCGGAAGCACAGATACGCAGTATTTT
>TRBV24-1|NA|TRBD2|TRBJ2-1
CATSDLSGTGSGNDQFF
TGTGCCACCAGTGATTTAAGCGGGACGGGATCAGGCAACGACCAGTTCTTC
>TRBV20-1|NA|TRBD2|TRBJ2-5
CSVTPGLAGAVQETQYF
TGCAGTGTCACACCGGGACTAGCGGGAGCTGTCCAAGAGACCCAGTACTTC
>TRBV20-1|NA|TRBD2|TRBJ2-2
CSAPLADRYTGELFF
TGCAGTGCGCCCCTAGCGGATAGATACACCGGGGAGCTGTTTTTT
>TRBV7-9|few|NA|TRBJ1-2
CASSLGREDGYTF
TGTGCCAGCAGCTTAGGGCGTGAGGATGGCTACACCTTC
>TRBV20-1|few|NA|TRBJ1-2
CSARDLADYGYTF
TGCAGTGCTAGAGATTTAGCCGACTATGGCTACACCTTC
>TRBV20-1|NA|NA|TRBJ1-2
CSASVRVDGYTF
TGCAGTGCTAGCGTCAGGGTCGATGGCTACACCTTC
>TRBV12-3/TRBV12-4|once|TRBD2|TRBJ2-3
CASSPTRTSGRADTQYF
TGTGCCAGCAGCCCAACCAGGACTAGCGGGAGGGCCGATACGCAGTATTTT
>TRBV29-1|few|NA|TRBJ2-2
CSVETGTANTGELFF
TGCAGCGTTGAAACCGGGACGGCCAACACCGGGGAGCTGTTTTTT
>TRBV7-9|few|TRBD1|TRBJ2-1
CASRNDRGRNEQFF
TGTGCCAGCAGGAATGACAGGGGACGTAATGAGCAGTTCTTC
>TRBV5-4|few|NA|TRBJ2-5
CASSSTGTSETQYF
TGTGCCAGCAGCTCGACCGGGACTTCAGAGACCCAGTACTTC
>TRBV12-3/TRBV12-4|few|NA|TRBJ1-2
CAILKDYGYTF
TGTGCCATCTTGAAGGACTATGGCTACACCTTC